This T cell receptor beta chain came from a study of technical replicates of blood from a handful of donors. TCRdb keeps only in-frame clones here, not all; method: immunoSEQ multiplex PCR. The profile shows some 93,000 clones, approximately 95% of them singletons. In its sample, this clone was seen once. Other DNA sequences of this sample code for an identical CDR3. The TCR originated in a human donor in good health. Material for sequencing was T cells isolated from PBMCs.

The CDR3 coding sequence is TGTGCCAGCAGCTACCACGGGGGTGAAGCTTTCTTT. Its translation is CASSYHGGEAFF. The chain links TRBV7-3 to TRBJ1-1; a weak D match, TRBD1 (5 bases). V was cut by 4 bases and J by 7 bases, with 10 bases left in between. This CDR3 is 12 amino acids long. Germline V gives CDR1 SGHTA, CDR2 FQGTGA.